Presented here are 11 T cell receptor beta chains from one specimen sequenced in a study of CD8 T cells in Susac syndrome. The RNA, roughly 0.5 to 1 ug, was put through reverse transcription using random hexamers. TCRdb used MiXCR to reprocess the immunoSEQ multiplex PCR reads, holding one entry per CDR3 protein. In the table there are about 400,000 distinct CDR3 sequences, 85% of which are singletons. The sequenced sample consisted of CD8+ T cells from PBMCs. These receptors all stem from a human donor with multiple sclerosis.

The chain combines TRBV7-9 with TRBJ2-1; D perhaps matches TRBD1 (6 bases). Trimming shortened V by 7 bases and J by 5 bases, and 18 bases separated the two germline ends. CDR3 size: 15 residues. The germline gives CDR1 SEHNR, CDR2 FQNEAQ (reference sequence). DNA of the CDR3: TGTGCCAGCACCCTGGCTTGGTACAGGGACAATGAGCAGTTCTTC. Its translation is CASTLAWYRDNEQFF.

This chain connects TRBV27 to TRBJ1-5, with no clear D. This CDR3 region has 14 residues. The V and J ends lost 6 bases and 2 bases respectively, with 11 bases between them. CDR1 MNHEY and CDR2 SMNVEV come from the germline V gene (reference sequence). The CDR3 DNA sequence: TGTGCCAGCAGCTGGCTTGGGGGCAATCAGCCCCAGCATTTT. Protein: CASSWLGGNQPQHF.

The chain is built from TRBV4-1 and TRBJ2-3; 8 nucleotides align to TRBD2. The germline gives CDR1 MGHRA, CDR2 YSYEKL. This CDR3 spans 14 amino acids. The J segment lost 4 bases and the V segment lost 3 bases, leaving 3 bases of the junction unmatched. This CDR3 is CASSQTGGPDTQYF. For the CDR3, the DNA is TGCGCCAGCAGCCAGACGGGGGGGCCAGATACGCAGTATTTT.

The chain uses TRBV5-5 and TRBJ2-2; TRBD2 matches 7 bases. J was trimmed by 7 bases and V by 1 base; bases with no gene match: 7. Germline CDR1 and CDR2: SGHKS and YYEKEE (reference sequence). CDR3 length: 15 residues. CDR3 protein: CASSLSAGQGGELFF. CDR3 sequence (DNA): TGTGCCAGCAGCTTGTCAGCGGGGCAGGGCGGGGAGCTGTTTTTT.

J is TRBJ2-7 and V is TRBV30; TRBD1 might be the D (6 bases). V was cut by 4 bases and J by 2 bases, with 9 bases left in between. This CDR3 spans 12 amino acids. Germline values: CDR1 GTSNPN, CDR2 SVGIG (reference sequence). DNA for the CDR3: TGTGCCTGGAACAGGGTGGCCTACGAGCAGTACTTC. This gives the protein CAWNRVAYEQYF.

The chain is built from TRBV2 and TRBJ2-5; the match to TRBD2 covers 9 bases. J was trimmed by 4 bases and V by 3 bases; bases with no gene match: 3. CDR1 and CDR2 (germline): SNHLY, FYNNEI. The CDR3 length is 14 residues. The CDR3 reads CASSEIAGVETQYF. CDR3 DNA: TGTGCCAGCAGTGAGATAGCGGGAGTAGAGACCCAGTACTTC.

The CDR3 region has the DNA TGCGCCAGCAGCCAAGCAATAGCGGGAGACCTCGAGCAGTACTTC. This sequence encodes CASSQAIAGDLEQYF. J is TRBJ2-7 and V is TRBV4-1, with 9 bases fitting TRBD2. V shed 1 base and J 6 bases; nucleotides not matched to a gene: 7. The CDR3 extends over 15 amino acids. Germline V gene lookup returns CDR1 MGHRA and CDR2 YSYEKL.

This clonotype was detected once. The chain couples TRBV30 to TRBJ2-3; D possibly uses TRBD1 or TRBD2 (5 bases each). The V end was cut by 5 bases, the J end by 0 bases, with 6 bases between. CDR3 length equals 12 residues. Germline V CDR1 and CDR2: GTSNPN, SVGIG (reference sequence). This CDR3 reads CAWGDSTDTQYF. Here the CDR3 DNA reads TGTGCCTGGGGGGACAGCACAGATACGCAGTATTTT.

This sequence joins TRBV28 and TRBJ2-7; possibly TRBD1 for D (6 bases). CDR1 is MDHEN and CDR2 is SYDVKM in the germline V gene. The CDR3 has 15 amino acids. Trimming shortened V by 5 bases and J by 1 base, and 15 bases separated the two germline ends. This CDR3 is CASSPTGILSYEQYF. The DNA of the CDR3 is TGTGCCAGCAGTCCTACAGGGATCCTTTCCTACGAGCAGTACTTC.

This clonotype has a handful of counts. The chain recombines TRBV7-6 with TRBJ2-7; unclear D gene. The CDR3 is made up of 13 amino acids. In germline, CDR1 is SGHVS, CDR2 FNYEAQ. Trimming stripped 3 bases from V and 2 bases from J, with 8 bases between. The CDR3 nucleotides read TGTGCCAGCAGCTTGGACGGTCCCTACGAGCAGTACTTC. Protein sequence: CASSLDGPYEQYF.

The gene calls are TRBV13 and TRBJ2-5; D is possibly TRBD2 (6 bases). CDR1 and CDR2 (germline): PRHDT, FYEKMQ (reference sequence). The CDR3 contains 14 residues. Trimming removed 5 bases from V and 2 bases from J, with 12 bases in between. The CDR3 nucleotides read TGTGCCAGCAGCCTCGATGGACTACAAGAGACCCAGTACTTC. Translation: CASSLDGLQETQYF. Supplemented by reference TRBV13 and TRBJ2-5, the full variable domain reads AAGVIQSPRHLIKEKRETATLKCYPIPRHDTVYWYQQGPGQDPQFLISFYEKMQSDKGSIPDRFSAQQFSDYHSELNMSSLELGDSALYFCASSLDGLQETQYFGPGTRLLVL.